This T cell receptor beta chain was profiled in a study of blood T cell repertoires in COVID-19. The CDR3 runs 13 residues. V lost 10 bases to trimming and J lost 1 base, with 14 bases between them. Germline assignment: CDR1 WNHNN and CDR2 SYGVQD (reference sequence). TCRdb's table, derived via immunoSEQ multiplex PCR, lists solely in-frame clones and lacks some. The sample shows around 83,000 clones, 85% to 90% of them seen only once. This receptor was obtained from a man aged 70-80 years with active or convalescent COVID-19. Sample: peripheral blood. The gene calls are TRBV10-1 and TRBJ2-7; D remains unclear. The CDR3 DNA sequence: TGCGCCAACCACCACGAGGATTCCTACGAGCAGTACTTC. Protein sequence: CANHHEDSYEQYF.